This TCR beta chain came from a study of blood T cell repertoires in COVID-19. Study details: Sources were T cells, B-cell-depleted T cells, or PBMCs; the material itself was cDNA or gDNA.

With V trimmed by 6 bases and J by 5 bases, 5 bases remained unmatched. CDR3 size: 13 residues. Germline loops: CDR1 LGHDT, CDR2 YNNKEL (reference sequence). Profiled with immunoSEQ multiplex PCR; TCRdb holds only in-frame clones, not every one. The table has more than 15,000 clones, more than 85% seen once; the top ten hold roughly 6%. The specimen sequenced was peripheral blood. The chain uses TRBV3-1 (or the pseudogene TRBV3-2) and TRBJ2-7; 9 bases are a match to TRBD2. This clonotype was sampled from a human donor in a cohort sampled during active COVID-19. CDR3: CASRVAGVHEQYF. Here the CDR3 DNA reads TGTGCCAGCAGGGTAGCGGGAGTCCACGAGCAGTACTTC.